This TCR beta chain was sequenced for a study of beta chain features in type 1 diabetes. Findings and caveats of the study: The VDJ junctions of type 1 diabetes patients carried fewer insertions and more deletions. In every one of the four CD4+ subsets, TCRB CDR3s were moderately but significantly shorter in Type 1 diabetes patients. Naive, central memory and regulatory TCRB repertoires appeared more similar among patients than healthy donors.

The V gene's germline CDR1 is MGHDK and CDR2 SYGVNS. This CDR3 region has 16 residues. Trimming took 2 bases from V and 0 from J, leaving 13 bases between them. Sequenced material consisted of expressed TCRB transcripts (all of the isolated RNA was reverse transcribed). Sequencing was performed with immunoSEQ multiplex PCR; in TCRdb, only in-frame clones are kept and a portion is missing. The data hold 600,000 to 700,000 clones, with roughly 12% observed a single time. For this clone: Its matching antigen is unknown.

The specimen was naive CD4+ T cells from blood. This chain connects TRBV25-1 to TRBJ1-2; D not certain. This sequence was found in a man aged 25 to 40 with type 1 diabetes. CDR3 bases: TGTGCCAGCAGTGAACCCCCGGGCGGTCCTAACTATGGCTACACCTTC. Protein: CASSEPPGGPNYGYTF.